What follows describes a single T cell receptor (beta chain). Its antigen is not identified. Germline CDR1 and CDR2: ENHRY and SYGVKD. This CDR3 region has 15 residues. V lost 4 bases and J lost 5; bases outside the gene matches: 6. The data stem from a study of regulatory T cells in long-lasting Graves disease. About the study: For under 3 months, newly diagnosed Graves' patients had been taking antithyroid drugs.

Stated time point: newly diagnosed GD, antithyroid drugs for less than 3 months. The TCR library was prepared using RNA isolated from PBMCs. Library construction for TCR beta used iRepertoire HTBI primers and Arm-PCR of CDR3 regions. One entry per CDR3 protein, called by TCRdb with MiXCR from the multiplex PCR reads. The repertoire holds 400,000 to 500,000 distinct CDR3 sequences, with 15% as singletons. Study-level findings and limits: Persistent cases of Graves' showed reduced TCR diversity relative to newly diagnosed patients.

These data were likewise used in another study, on T cells in Graves' hyperthyroidism and ophthalmopathy. That report adds: Diagnosis rested on symptoms, serum thyroxine and TRAb, thyroid ultrasound, and orbital computed tomography.

The source of this sequence is a woman in her twenties or thirties with Graves disease. The source material was peripheral blood mononuclear cells (PBMCs), sampled at new diagnosis, from a patient treated with antithyroid drugs. This chain uses TRBV10-3 with TRBJ2-3; TRBD2 aligns across 10 bases. CDR3 in amino acids: CAISASGRALDTQYF. DNA for the CDR3: TGTGCCATCAGTGCGAGCGGGAGGGCCTTAGATACGCAGTATTTT.